This T cell receptor beta chain came from a study of cytomegalovirus exposure and HLA in healthy donors (dated by TCRdb to about 2017). As for the study more broadly: According to an earlier analysis of around 600 of the donors, about 190 million T cells yielded over 100 million unique TCR beta sequences and 276 Gb of sequence data. Roughly 300 gigabases of sequencing data and 78 million or so unique TCR sequences were included in an early release covering around 650 HLA-typed donors. Among the approximately 430 genotyped donors, under 90% belonged to the genetic ancestry cluster associated with self-reported Caucasian donors. The study aimed to test whether signatures of past pathogen exposure could be identified by cataloging public T cell receptors. The study profiled the T cell repertoires of under 850 subjects by immunosequencing and related them to cytomegalovirus serostatus. In addition to the first cohort of 500 to 850 subjects, a separate validation cohort of 120 different subjects was used. To predict cytomegalovirus infection status, the study brought together high-throughput TCR immunosequencing, statistical association of individual TCRs with disease status, and machine learning. To study patterns of TCR occurrence, a later analysis re-analyzed previously published TCR beta repertoires from hundreds of donors and added high-resolution HLA genotyping. Rather than drawing on any new phenotypic data, the later analysis identified candidate immune exposures from TCR beta sequences and the way those sequences occurred across donors. An earlier analysis of 587 of the donors applied high-throughput TCR beta sequencing to assess whether each TCR beta V gene segment acted as functional or pseudogenic. Donor age, sex, ethnicity and CMV serostatus were compiled together with the repertoire data. A later genetic analysis used genome-wide SNP genotypes for about 60% of the roughly 700 donors, treating that subset as a discovery cohort. Every discovery cohort repertoire had been produced on one sequencing platform. HLA typing covered class I and class II loci at four-digit resolution. Typing coverage differed by locus: A, B, C, DRB1 and DQB1 were typed in roughly 620-640 donors, DQA1 in about 500, DPA1 in over 600, and DPB1 in just under 490. Several DR-DQ haplotypes were handled as single units for association and clustering because linkage in the cohort was strong. Across around 400 genotyped donors of the cohort, an average of roughly 250,000 unique TCR beta nucleotide sequences per donor were sequenced, and about a sixth of those sequences were non-productive. Results and caveats for the whole study, not just this receptor: The presence/absence analyses assumed that sequencing depth was roughly uniform across donors, and that assumption may not be true. According to a later genetic analysis, donors in an Asian-associated ancestry cluster had fewer N-insertions in productive TCRs than the approximately 650-donor mean. When HLA alleles, especially DR and DQ, strongly co-occurred, TCR associations were difficult to assign to individual alleles. Because the 87-base-pair reads could not distinguish some IMGT-functional V segments, including TRBV6-2 and TRBV6-3, those segments were excluded. A later genetic analysis associated a missense DCLRE1C variant with V-gene and J-gene trimming of TCR beta chains, and an independent cohort replicated the association. For the cohort, immune exposure information was limited to CMV serostatus. Because HLA typing was missing for some donors at each locus, association tests included only the typed subset. Compared with equally common non-associated chains, HLA-associated TCR beta chains in a later analysis were more clonally expanded and had lower generation probabilities. Most TCR sequences were seen in very few donors, while some public TCRs were found in many individuals. At a false discovery rate of 0.05, a later analysis linked under 20,000 TCR beta sequences to specific HLA alleles. A few of the identified cytomegalovirus-associated TCR beta chains were confirmed in vitro to be specific for cytomegalovirus antigens. The study listed 150 to 200 TCR beta chains as associated with cytomegalovirus. The classifier was reported to diagnose cytomegalovirus status with high specificity and sensitivity in both the original and validation cohorts. Broadly in line with IMGT annotations, most TCR beta V segments showed up in productive rearrangements about 90% or about 30% of the time in an earlier analysis of approximately 600 of the donors. According to the authors, the approach could potentially be generalized to other disease states and immunological phenotypes. Correlated functional status among segregating V segments might be attributable to linkage disequilibrium, but an unknown experimental factor could not be ruled out. A later analysis found that most CMV-associated TCR beta chains appeared HLA-restricted, with HLA associations seemingly driven largely by CMV exposure. A later analysis found that TCR association rates varied across HLA loci, with DRB1 alleles showing the most associated TCRs and HLA-C alleles the fewest. A group of highly shared sequence variants was considered likely to be a technical artifact of the sequencing pipeline. The earlier analysis of a few hundred of the donors excluded some 15 rarely observed V segments, including chromosome 9 orphons, because counts were too low. In this cohort, only TCR beta chains were sequenced, and detectable features were limited by the absence of alpha or paired-chain data. In a later analysis, several top co-occurrence clusters were reported to appear linked to parvovirus B19, influenza, CMV and Epstein-Barr virus. A further reported finding was that TCR beta sequences accurately predicted the HLA-A and HLA-B alleles for most subjects in the first cohort.

The protocol used for the library was the immunoSEQ multiplex PCR assay. For the multiplex PCR, a mixture combining 60 forward primers for TCR Vbeta segments and 13 reverse primers for TCR Jbeta segments was used. The CDR3 region of rearranged TCR beta genes was amplified from genomic DNA by a multiplex PCR assay. On the Illumina HiSeq System, the amplified TCR beta libraries were sequenced as 87-base-pair reads. The authors processed their data as follows. Across the 500 to 850 repertoires, a later analysis counted approximately 75 million unique TCR beta chains, around 10 million of which were shared by at least two donors. Raw reads were error-corrected and collapsed into unique sequences with a nearest-neighbor algorithm that merged closely related sequences to remove PCR and sequencing errors. CDR3 sequences were aligned to IMGT reference sequences to assign V, D and J gene segments. For a sequence to be retained, at least a six-nucleotide match to both a V gene segment and a J gene segment was required. Rearrangements were called productive when the CDR3 lacked stop codons and stayed in frame with V and J; all others were non-productive. Following IMGT convention, CDR3 was defined as the stretch from the second conserved V-encoded cysteine to the conserved J-encoded phenylalanine. The earlier analysis of around 640 of the donors excluded sequences that lacked an unambiguous match to a single V gene segment. In an earlier analysis of about 590 of the donors, a V segment was called functional when productive rearrangements were above 56.7%, and segregating when the standard deviation between donors exceeded 5%. To diagnose cytomegalovirus status from the catalog of TCR beta chain sequences, a statistical classification framework was built. In a later analysis, TCR nucleotide sequences were compared against IMGT/GENE-DB human TR gene sequences so that V and J genes could be assigned. Using the TCRdist pipeline, a later analysis assigned CDR3 sequences along with most-parsimonious VDJ recombination scenarios. In a later analysis, each TCR beta chain was defined by its CDR3 amino acid sequence together with its V-gene family, and reads without a unique V-gene family were excluded. A later analysis removed roughly 590 highly shared, low-generation-probability nucleotide sequences to deal with suspected cross-contamination and a sequencing artifact. For each public chain, a later analysis derived a clonal expansion index from normalized ranks of inferred template counts within each repertoire. In a later analysis, generation probabilities were computed with a VDJ recombination model fitted to out-of-frame rearrangements, and the resulting probabilities were checked against IGoR. In a later analysis, TCR-TCR, TCR-HLA and TCR-CMV co-occurrence was scored with hypergeometric tests, and a repertoire-size bias correction was applied to TCR pairs. False discovery rates were estimated in a later analysis by permuting HLA or CMV assignments 20 times. In a later analysis, co-occurring TCRs were grouped using DBSCAN, and TCRdist sequence similarity was added for clustering within HLA-allele-positive subsets. Co-occurrence clustering excluded repertoires with fewer than 30,000 or more than 120,000 public chains, plus five with anomalous nucleotide sharing. TCRdb retrieved this table from immuneACCESS and kept in-frame rearrangements only. Not all clones are present; in checked studies, unresolved V genes account for under half, and no reason is known for the remainder. The DNA was the basis for D and trimming; V, J and clone size are from that table. This sample is represented by approximately 130,000 clones; about 71% of them were singletons. The ten largest clones represent under 3% of the sample.

The cohort was made up of approximately 670 healthy bone marrow donors. Cohort members were all nominally healthy when sampled, although unrecorded immune exposures were likely present. The donor was CMV seropositive and was included in the group of 250 to 350 seropositive cohort members. Each donor provided a peripheral blood sample, and peripheral blood mononuclear cells were used for TCR beta sequencing. The Qiagen DNeasy Blood Extraction Kit was used to extract genomic DNA from the blood cell samples. With respect to this clone: Its antigen is not yet known. No clone much larger than this one lies a single base away; base qualities are absent.

Taken from the germline V gene (reference sequence), the CDR1 and CDR2 loops are LNHDA and SQIVND. Relative to germline, V is 4 bases shorter and J is 4 bases shorter, with 13 bases between their ends. The CDR3 runs 14 residues from the cysteine to the phenylalanine. Of all the DNA, just the CDR3 is kept, 42 bases in frame from base 1. The sequence links TRBV19 to TRBJ1-1; the D gene cannot be named for sure. What was sequenced was PBMCs. The receptor was derived from a woman aged 55-70 years in good health and CMV-seropositive. The CDR3 protein is CASSTPRRGTEAFF. At the DNA level, the sequence is TGTGCCAGTAGTACCCCCAGACGGGGCACTGAAGCTTTCTTT.